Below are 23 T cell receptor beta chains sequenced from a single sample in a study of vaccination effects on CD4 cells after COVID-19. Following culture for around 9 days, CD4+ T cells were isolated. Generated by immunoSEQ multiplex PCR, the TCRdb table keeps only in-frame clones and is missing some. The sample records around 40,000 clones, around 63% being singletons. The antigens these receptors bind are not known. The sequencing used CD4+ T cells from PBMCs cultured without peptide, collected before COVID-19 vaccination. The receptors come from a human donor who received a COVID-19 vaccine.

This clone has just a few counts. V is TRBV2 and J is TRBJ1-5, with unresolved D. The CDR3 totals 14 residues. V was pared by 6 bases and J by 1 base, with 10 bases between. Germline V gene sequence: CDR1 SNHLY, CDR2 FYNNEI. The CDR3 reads CASRFGPSNQPQHF. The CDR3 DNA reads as TGTGCCAGCAGGTTTGGACCAAGCAATCAGCCCCAGCATTTT.

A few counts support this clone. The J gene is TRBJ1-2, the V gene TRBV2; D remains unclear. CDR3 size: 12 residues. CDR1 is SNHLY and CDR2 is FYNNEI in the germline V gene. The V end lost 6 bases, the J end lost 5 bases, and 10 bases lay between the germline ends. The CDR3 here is CASSTDGYGYTF. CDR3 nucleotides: TGTGCCAGCAGCACGGACGGATATGGCTACACCTTC.

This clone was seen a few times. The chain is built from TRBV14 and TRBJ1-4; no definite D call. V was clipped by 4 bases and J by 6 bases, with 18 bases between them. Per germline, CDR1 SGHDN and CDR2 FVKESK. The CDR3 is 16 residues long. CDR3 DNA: TGTGCCAGCAGCCCAAACACATTTCGGGGATATGAAAAACTGTTTTTT. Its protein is CASSPNTFRGYEKLFF.

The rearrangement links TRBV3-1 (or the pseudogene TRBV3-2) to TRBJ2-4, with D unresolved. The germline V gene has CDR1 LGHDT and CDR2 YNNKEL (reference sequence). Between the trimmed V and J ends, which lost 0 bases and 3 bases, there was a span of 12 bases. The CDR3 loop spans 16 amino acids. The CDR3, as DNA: TGTGCCAGCAGCCAAGAAGAAAGGGCCCTCAAAAACATTCAGTACTTC. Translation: CASSQEERALKNIQYF.

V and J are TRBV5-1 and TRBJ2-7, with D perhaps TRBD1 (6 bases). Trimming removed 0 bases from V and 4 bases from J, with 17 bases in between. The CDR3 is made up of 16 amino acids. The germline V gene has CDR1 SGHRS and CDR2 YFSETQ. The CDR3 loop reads CASSLELRTVEYEQYF. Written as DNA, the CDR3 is TGCGCCAGCAGCTTGGAGTTAAGGACAGTGGAATACGAGCAGTACTTC. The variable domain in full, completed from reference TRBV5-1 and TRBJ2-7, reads KAGVTQTPRYLIKTRGQQVTLSCSPISGHRSVSWYQQTPGQGLQFLFEYFSETQRNKGNFPGRFSGRQFSNSRSEMNVSTLELGDSALYLCASSLELRTVEYEQYFGPGTRLTVT.

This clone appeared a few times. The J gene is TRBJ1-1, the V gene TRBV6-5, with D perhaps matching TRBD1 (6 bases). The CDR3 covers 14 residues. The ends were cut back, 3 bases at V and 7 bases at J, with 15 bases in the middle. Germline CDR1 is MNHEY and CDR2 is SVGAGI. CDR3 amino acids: CASSYRGGYGEAFF. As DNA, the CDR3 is TGTGCCAGCAGTTATAGGGGGGGCTATGGTGAAGCTTTCTTT.

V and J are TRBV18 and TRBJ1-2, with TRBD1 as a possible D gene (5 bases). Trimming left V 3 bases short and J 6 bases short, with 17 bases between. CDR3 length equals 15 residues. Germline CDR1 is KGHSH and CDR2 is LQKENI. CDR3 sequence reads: CASSPYGTRRDGYTF. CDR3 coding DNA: TGTGCCAGCTCACCCTATGGGACCCGGAGGGATGGCTACACCTTC.

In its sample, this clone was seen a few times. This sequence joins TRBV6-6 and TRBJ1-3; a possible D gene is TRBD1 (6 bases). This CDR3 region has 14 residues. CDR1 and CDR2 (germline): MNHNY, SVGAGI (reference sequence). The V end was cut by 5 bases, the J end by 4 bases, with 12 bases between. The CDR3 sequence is CASSLDSLGNTIYF. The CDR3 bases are TGTGCCAGCAGTCTGGACAGCCTAGGAAACACCATATATTTT.

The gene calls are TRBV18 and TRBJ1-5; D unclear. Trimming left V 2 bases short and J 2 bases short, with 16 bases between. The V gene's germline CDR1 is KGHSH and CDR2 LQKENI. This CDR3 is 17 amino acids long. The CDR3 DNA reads TGTGCCAGCTCACCAAGGCCGAATCCTCCGGGCAATCAGCCCCAGCATTTT. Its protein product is CASSPRPNPPGNQPQHF.

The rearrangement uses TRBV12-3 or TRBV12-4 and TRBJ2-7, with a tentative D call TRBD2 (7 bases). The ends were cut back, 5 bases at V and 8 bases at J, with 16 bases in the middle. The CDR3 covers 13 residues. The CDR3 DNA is TGTGCCAGCAGTGGGGGGGACCAGGGGAAGCAGTACTTC. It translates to CASSGGDQGKQYF.

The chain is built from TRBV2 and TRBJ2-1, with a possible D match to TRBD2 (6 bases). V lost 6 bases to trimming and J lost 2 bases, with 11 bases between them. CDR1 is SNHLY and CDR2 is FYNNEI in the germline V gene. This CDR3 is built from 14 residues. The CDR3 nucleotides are TGTGCCAGCAGCCTGCGGGGCGCCTACAATGAGCAGTTCTTC. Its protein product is CASSLRGAYNEQFF.

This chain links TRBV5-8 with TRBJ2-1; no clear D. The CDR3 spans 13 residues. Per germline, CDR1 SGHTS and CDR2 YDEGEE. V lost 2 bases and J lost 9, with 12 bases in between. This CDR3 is CASSLTVSREQFF. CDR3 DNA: TGTGCCAGCAGCTTAACAGTTTCGCGTGAGCAGTTCTTC. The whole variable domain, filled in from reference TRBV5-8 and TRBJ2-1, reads EAGVTQSPTHLIKTRGQQATLRCSPISGHTSVYWYQQALGLGLQFLLWYDEGEERNRGNFPPRFSGRQFPNYSSELNVNALELEDSALYLCASSLTVSREQFFGPGTRLTVL.

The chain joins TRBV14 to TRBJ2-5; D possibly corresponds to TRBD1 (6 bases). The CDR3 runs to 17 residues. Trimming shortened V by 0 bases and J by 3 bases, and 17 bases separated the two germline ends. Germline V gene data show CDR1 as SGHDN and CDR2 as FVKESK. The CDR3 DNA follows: TGTGCCAGCAGCCAAGAAAGGTACAGGGTAGTCGAAGAGACCCAGTACTTC. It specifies CASSQERYRVVEETQYF.

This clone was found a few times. This chain's CDR3 is CATSDWEHRADYGYTF. The CDR3 DNA reads as TGTGCCACCAGTGATTGGGAGCACAGGGCTGACTATGGCTACACCTTC. The V and J genes are TRBV24-1 and TRBJ1-2; tentative D call: TRBD1 (6 bases). This CDR3 is 16 amino acids long. V was trimmed by 2 bases and J by 3 bases, leaving 15 bases between them. In germline, CDR1 is KGHDR, CDR2 SFDVKD.

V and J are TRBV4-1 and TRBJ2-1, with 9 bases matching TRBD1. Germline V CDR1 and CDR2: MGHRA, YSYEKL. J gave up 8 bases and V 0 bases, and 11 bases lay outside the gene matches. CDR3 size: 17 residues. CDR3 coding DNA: TGCGCCAGCAGCCAAGAACACTTCCGGGGACAGGGCTATGAGCAGTTCTTC. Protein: CASSQEHFRGQGYEQFF.

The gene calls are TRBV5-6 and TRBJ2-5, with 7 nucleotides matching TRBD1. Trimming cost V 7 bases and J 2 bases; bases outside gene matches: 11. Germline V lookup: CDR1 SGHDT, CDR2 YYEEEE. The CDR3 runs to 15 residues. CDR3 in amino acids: CASRRGQLKQETQYF. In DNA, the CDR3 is TGTGCCAGCCGAAGGGGGCAGTTGAAGCAAGAGACCCAGTACTTC.

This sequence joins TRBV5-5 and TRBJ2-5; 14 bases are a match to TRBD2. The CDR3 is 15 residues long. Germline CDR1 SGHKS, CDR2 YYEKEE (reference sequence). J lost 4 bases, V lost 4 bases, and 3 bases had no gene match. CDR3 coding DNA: TGTGCCAGCAGCGCGGGACTAGCGGGAGTAGAGACCCAGTACTTC. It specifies CASSAGLAGVETQYF.

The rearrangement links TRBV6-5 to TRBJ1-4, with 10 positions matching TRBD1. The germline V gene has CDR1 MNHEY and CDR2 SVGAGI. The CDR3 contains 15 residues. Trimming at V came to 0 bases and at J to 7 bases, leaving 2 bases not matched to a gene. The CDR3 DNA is TGTGCCAGCAGTTACTCAGGGACAGGGGTTGAAAAACTGTTTTTT. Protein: CASSYSGTGVEKLFF.

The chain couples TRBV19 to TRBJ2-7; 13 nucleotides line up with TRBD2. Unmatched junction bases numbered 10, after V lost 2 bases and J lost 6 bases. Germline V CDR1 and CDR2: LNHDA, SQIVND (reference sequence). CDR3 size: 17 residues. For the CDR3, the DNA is TGTGCCAGTAGTATAATAGGACTAGCGGGAGTGAAGGGCGAGCAGTACTTC. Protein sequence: CASSIIGLAGVKGEQYF. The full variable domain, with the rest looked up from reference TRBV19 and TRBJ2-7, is DGGITQSPKYLFRKEGQNVTLSCEQNLNHDAMYWYRQDPGQGLRLIYYSQIVNDFQKGDIAEGYSVSREKKESFPLTVTSAQKNPTAFYLCASSIIGLAGVKGEQYFGPGTRLTVT.

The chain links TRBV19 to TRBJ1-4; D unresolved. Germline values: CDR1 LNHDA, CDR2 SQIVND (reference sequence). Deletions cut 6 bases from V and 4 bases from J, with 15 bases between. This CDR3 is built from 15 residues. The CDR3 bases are TGTGCCAGTAGCCTGGGAGGGCAGAGTAATGAAAAACTGTTTTTT. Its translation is CASSLGGQSNEKLFF.

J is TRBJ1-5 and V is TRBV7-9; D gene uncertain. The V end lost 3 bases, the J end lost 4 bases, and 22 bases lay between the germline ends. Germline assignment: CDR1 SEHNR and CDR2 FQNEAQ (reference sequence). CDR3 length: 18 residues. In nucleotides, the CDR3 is TGTGCCAGCAGCTTGGTAGGGTTACAATCGCCGATTAATCAGCCCCAGCATTTT. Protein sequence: CASSLVGLQSPINQPQHF. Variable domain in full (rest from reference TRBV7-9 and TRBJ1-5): DTGVSQNPRHKITKRGQNVTFRCDPISEHNRLYWYRQTLGQGPEFLTYFQNEAQLEKSRLLSDRFSAERPKGSFSTLEIQRTEQGDSAMYLCASSLVGLQSPINQPQHFGDGTRLSIL.

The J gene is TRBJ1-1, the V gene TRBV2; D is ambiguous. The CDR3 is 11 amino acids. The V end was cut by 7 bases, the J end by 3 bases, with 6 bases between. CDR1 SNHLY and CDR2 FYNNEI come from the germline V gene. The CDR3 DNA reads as TGTGCCAGCATTTACTACACTGAAGCTTTCTTT. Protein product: CASIYYTEAFF.

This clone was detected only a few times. CDR3 bases: TGTGCCAGCAGCCCAAGTCCAGCGGGGGAGCAGTACTTC. Translation: CASSPSPAGEQYF. The gene calls are TRBV5-6 and TRBJ2-7; the match to TRBD2 covers 7 bases. V trimming: 4 bases; J trimming: 7 bases; junction bases outside the gene matches: 8. The CDR3 has 13 amino acids. Germline V lookup: CDR1 SGHDT, CDR2 YYEEEE.